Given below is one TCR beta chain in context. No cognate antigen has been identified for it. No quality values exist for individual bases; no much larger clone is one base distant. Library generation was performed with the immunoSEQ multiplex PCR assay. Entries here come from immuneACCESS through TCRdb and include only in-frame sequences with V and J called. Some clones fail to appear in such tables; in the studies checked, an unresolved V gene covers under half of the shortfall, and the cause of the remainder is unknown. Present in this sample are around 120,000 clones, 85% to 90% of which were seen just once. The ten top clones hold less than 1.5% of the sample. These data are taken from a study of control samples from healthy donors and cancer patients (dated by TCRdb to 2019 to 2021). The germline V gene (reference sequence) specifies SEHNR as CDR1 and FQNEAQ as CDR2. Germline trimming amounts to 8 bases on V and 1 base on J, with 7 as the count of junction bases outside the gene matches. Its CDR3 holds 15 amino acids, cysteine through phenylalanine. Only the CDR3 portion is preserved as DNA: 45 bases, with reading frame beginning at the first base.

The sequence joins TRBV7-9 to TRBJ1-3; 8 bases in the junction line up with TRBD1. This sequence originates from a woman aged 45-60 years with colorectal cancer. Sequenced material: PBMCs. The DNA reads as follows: TGTGCCAGCGGTCCCAGGGGGCAATCTGGAAACACCATATATTTT. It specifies CASGPRGQSGNTIYF. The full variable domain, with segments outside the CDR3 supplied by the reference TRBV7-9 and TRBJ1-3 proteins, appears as DTGVSQNPRHKITKRGQNVTFRCDPISEHNRLYWYRQTLGQGPEFLTYFQNEAQLEKSRLLSDRFSAERPKGSFSTLEIQRTEQGDSAMYLCASGPRGQSGNTIYFGEGSWLTVV.